This passage covers 18 T cell receptor beta chains from one sample sequenced in a study of cytomegalovirus exposure and HLA in healthy donors. In the PCR, 60 Vbeta and 13 Jbeta primers were used. Produced via immunoSEQ multiplex PCR; TCRdb's table is partial and in-frame only. The sample has about 170,000 clones; around 68% are singletons. The source material was PBMCs. The receptors here all came from a middle-aged man in good health and CMV-seronegative.

This clone was picked up a small number of times. This chain joins TRBV15 and TRBJ2-7; TRBD1 aligns across 9 bases. The CDR3 is made up of 15 amino acids. Per germline, CDR1 LNHNV and CDR2 YYDKDF (reference sequence). Unmatched junction bases numbered 2, after V lost 0 bases and J lost 2 bases. This CDR3 is CATSRDRTGAYEQYF. In DNA, the CDR3 is TGTGCCACCAGCAGAGATAGGACAGGGGCCTACGAGCAGTACTTC. The whole variable domain, remainder taken from reference TRBV15 and TRBJ2-7, is DAMVIQNPRYQVTQFGKPVTLSCSQTLNHNVMYWYQQKSSQAPKLLFHYYDKDFNNEADTPDNFQSRRPNTSFCFLDIRSPGLGDTAMYLCATSRDRTGAYEQYFGPGTRLTVT.

The chain is built from TRBV10-3 and TRBJ2-7, with 10 bases lining up with TRBD2. Germline V gene sequence: CDR1 ENHRY, CDR2 SYGVKD. The CDR3 extends over 15 amino acids. Trimming cost V 3 bases and J 2 bases; bases outside gene matches: 4. The CDR3 coding sequence is TGTGCCATCAGTGATGGTAGCGGGAGGACCTACGAGCAGTACTTC. Its translation is CAISDGSGRTYEQYF.

The rearrangement uses TRBV13 and TRBJ2-1; 7 bases line up with TRBD2. J lost 3 bases, V lost 0 bases, and 5 bases had no gene match. There are 16 residues in the CDR3. CDR1 is PRHDT and CDR2 is FYEKMQ in the germline V gene (reference sequence). The CDR3 is CASSLGLSSGYNEQFF. The DNA for the CDR3 is TGTGCCAGCAGCTTAGGCCTGTCTAGCGGCTACAATGAGCAGTTCTTC.

In regard to this clone: One end of the junction is discordant with germline, which a read error may explain. The chain employs TRBV29-1 and TRBJ2-3, with D tentatively TRBD1 (5 bases). The germline gives CDR1 SQVTM, CDR2 ANQGSEA. The CDR3 is made up of 11 amino acids. The CDR3 loop reads CSVEGADTQYF. Here the CDR3 DNA reads TGCAGCGTCGAAGGGGCGGATACGCAGTATTTT.

The J gene is TRBJ2-1, the V gene TRBV28; TRBD2 aligns across 7 bases. The germline CDR1 and CDR2 sequences are MDHEN and SYDVKM. This CDR3 is built from 15 residues. Trimming took 7 bases from V and 2 from J; bases not matched to a gene: 8. CDR3 bases: TGTGCCAGCACCATGACTAGCCCCCCCTACAATGAGCAGTTCTTC. Protein product: CASTMTSPPYNEQFF.

The chain links TRBV18 to TRBJ2-2; 8 positions match TRBD1. V gave up 2 bases and J gave up 4 bases; unmatched junction bases: 9. This CDR3 is built from 17 residues. CDR1 and CDR2 from the germline V gene are KGHSH and LQKENI. The CDR3 nucleotides read TGTGCCAGCTCACCAGCTATGGACAGGGTGGGCACCGGGGAGCTGTTTTTT. This codes for CASSPAMDRVGTGELFF.

V and J are TRBV7-2 and TRBJ2-7, with a possible D match to TRBD2 (6 bases). The ends were cut back, 6 bases at V and 3 bases at J, with 18 bases in the middle. The CDR3 consists of 15 residues. Looked up from germline, CDR1 is SGHTA and CDR2 is FQGNSA. The CDR3 DNA is TGTGCCAGCAGACCCAACCTAGCGCCGGGCTACGAGCAGTACTTC. It is translated as CASRPNLAPGYEQYF.

This chain connects TRBV7-3 to TRBJ2-7, with 10 bases that match TRBD2. This CDR3 is built from 13 residues. CDR1 is SGHTA and CDR2 is FQGTGA in the germline V gene. V shed 5 bases and J 3 bases; nucleotides not matched to a gene: 1. The CDR3 is CASSPSGSYEQYF. CDR3 DNA sequence: TGTGCCAGCAGCCCTAGCGGGAGCTACGAGCAGTACTTC.

This clone appeared a single time. CDR3 bases: TGTGCCAGCAGTGGAAGTGGAGGGGGCGTTTACACTGAAGCTTTCTTT. It encodes CASSGSGGGVYTEAFF. This chain uses TRBV2 with TRBJ1-1, with 7 bases matching TRBD1. The CDR3 sequence is 16 residues long. The J segment lost 3 bases and the V segment lost 4 bases, leaving 11 bases of the junction unmatched. Germline values: CDR1 SNHLY, CDR2 FYNNEI.

The chain links TRBV11-2 to TRBJ1-4; D uncertain. The ends were cut back, 5 bases at V and 5 bases at J, with 12 bases in the middle. The CDR3 length is 14 residues. The germline gives CDR1 SGHAT, CDR2 FQNNGV. DNA for the CDR3: TGTGCCAGCAGCCTAGGAGGTGTGAATGAAAAACTGTTTTTT. Amino acid sequence: CASSLGGVNEKLFF.

A note on this clone: An end of the junction differs from the germline gene, which may be a read error. The chain links TRBV7-9 to TRBJ1-2, with TRBD1 matching 9 bases. The CDR3 runs to 16 residues. Germline CDR1 SEHNR, CDR2 FQNEAQ (reference sequence). The chain's CDR3 is CSSSRPLTGGGDGYTF. In nucleotides, the CDR3 is TGTTCCAGCAGCCGACCTTTAACAGGGGGCGGTGATGGCTACACCTTC.

The chain has TRBV7-9 and TRBJ2-2; 7 positions match TRBD1. There are 16 residues in the CDR3. V was pared by 7 bases and J by 6 bases, with 14 bases of the junction left unmatched. Looked up from germline, CDR1 is SEHNR and CDR2 is FQNEAQ (reference sequence). The CDR3 spells CASTPSGQRISGELFF. The CDR3 DNA reads as TGTGCCAGCACCCCATCGGGACAGCGCATTTCCGGGGAGCTGTTTTTT.

This chain uses TRBV6-1 with TRBJ1-1; D is undetermined. Germline V CDR1 and CDR2: MNHNS, SASEGT. Trimming pared 3 bases from V and 7 bases from J, leaving 15 bases between. The CDR3 loop spans 14 amino acids. CDR3 in amino acids: CASSDSVPQFEAFF. The DNA of the CDR3 is TGTGCCAGCAGTGACAGTGTCCCTCAATTTGAAGCTTTCTTT.

The chain carries TRBV6-5 and TRBJ1-2; possibly TRBD1 for D (6 bases). CDR1 is MNHEY, CDR2 SVGAGI, per germline. The length of the CDR3 is 14 residues. Trimming cost V 2 bases and J 8 bases, with 15 bases left between them. The CDR3 reads CASSYGEGGTGYTF. DNA of the CDR3: TGTGCCAGCAGTTACGGGGAGGGGGGTACGGGCTACACCTTC.

This clone was observed a few times. The CDR3 nucleotides read TGCAGCGTTGCTAAACAGGGGGCTGACGAGCAGTACTTC. Amino acids: CSVAKQGADEQYF. The chain is built from TRBV29-1 and TRBJ2-7, with TRBD1 matching over 9 bases. This CDR3 region has 13 residues. Germline V gene data show CDR1 as SQVTM and CDR2 as ANQGSEA. J gave up 5 bases and V 4 bases, and 6 bases lay outside the gene matches.

The chain links TRBV19 to TRBJ2-7; D might be TRBD2 (5 bases). V lost 3 bases, J lost 6 bases, and 15 bases lay in between. The CDR3 is 14 residues long. Germline V CDR1 and CDR2: LNHDA, SQIVND (reference sequence). The CDR3 DNA follows: TGTGCCAGTAGTATGGCCGGGAACGGGCGCGAGCAGTACTTC. Amino acid sequence: CASSMAGNGREQYF.

This chain joins TRBV11-3 and TRBJ2-1; 9 bases line up with TRBD2. The germline V gene encodes CDR1 SGHNT and CDR2 YENEEA. This CDR3 has 19 residues. Trimming at V came to 2 bases and at J to 3 bases, leaving 14 bases not matched to a gene. The CDR3 loop reads CASSLQGGASGMSYNEQFF. The CDR3 bases are TGTGCCAGCAGCTTACAGGGAGGGGCTAGCGGGATGAGCTACAATGAGCAGTTCTTC.

This clone appeared a few times. V is TRBV6-5 and J is TRBJ1-2, with D maybe TRBD1 (6 bases). Germline CDR1 and CDR2: MNHEY and SVGAGI. V was pared by 7 bases and J by 4 bases, with 13 bases between. The CDR3 is made up of 13 amino acids. In DNA form, the CDR3 reads TGTGCCAGCACTCCAGGGGTTTTCTATGGCTACACCTTC. As protein: CASTPGVFYGYTF.